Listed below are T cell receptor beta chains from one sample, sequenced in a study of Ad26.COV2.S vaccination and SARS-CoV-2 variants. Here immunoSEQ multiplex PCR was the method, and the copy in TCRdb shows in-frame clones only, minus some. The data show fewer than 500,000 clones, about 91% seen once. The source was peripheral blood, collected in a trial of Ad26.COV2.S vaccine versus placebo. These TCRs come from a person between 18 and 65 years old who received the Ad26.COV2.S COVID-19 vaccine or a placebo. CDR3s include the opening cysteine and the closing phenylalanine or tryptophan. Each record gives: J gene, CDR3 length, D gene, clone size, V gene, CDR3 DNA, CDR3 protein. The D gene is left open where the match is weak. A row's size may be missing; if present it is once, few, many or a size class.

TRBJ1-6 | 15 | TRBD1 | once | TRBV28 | TGTGCCAGCAGTTTAAGGACAGGGAGGGAGTCACCCCTCCACTTT | CASSLRTGRESPLHF
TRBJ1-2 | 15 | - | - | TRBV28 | TGTGCCAGCAGTTTATCTCCCCCAGGGAACTATGGCTACACCTTC | CASSLSPPGNYGYTF
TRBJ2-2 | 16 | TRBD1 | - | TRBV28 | TGTGCCAGCAGACGAACCTTCGGACAGGGTACCGGGGAGCTGTTTTTT | CASRRTFGQGTGELFF
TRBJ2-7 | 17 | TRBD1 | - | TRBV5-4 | TGTGCCAGCAGACGGACCCAGGGGGCAGAAAGCTCCTACGAGCAGTACTTC | CASRRTQGAESSYEQYF
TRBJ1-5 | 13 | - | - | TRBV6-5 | TGTGCCAGCCGGAGGAAAAGCAATCAGCCCCAGCATTTT | CASRRKSNQPQHF
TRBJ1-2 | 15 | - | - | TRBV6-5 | TGTGCCAGCAGGTCTTCAGGGACCGGTAACTATGGCTACACCTTC | CASRSSGTGNYGYTF
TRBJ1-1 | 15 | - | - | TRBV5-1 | TGCGCCAGCAGCTCGGACAGTCCGGGGAACACTGAAGCTTTCTTT | CASSSDSPGNTEAFF
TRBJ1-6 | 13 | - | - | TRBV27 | TGTGCCAGCAGTTTCGGAGGGAATTCACCCCTCCACTTT | CASSFGGNSPLHF
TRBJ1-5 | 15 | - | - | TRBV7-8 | TGTGCCAGCAGCTTCATTTGGGACGGCAATCAGCCCCAGCATTTT | CASSFIWDGNQPQHF
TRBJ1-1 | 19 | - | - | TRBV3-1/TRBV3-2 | TGTGCCAGCAGCCAAAGGAACCGAGGGACGGGGAGACTCGACACTGAAGCTTTCTTT | CASSQRNRGTGRLDTEAFF
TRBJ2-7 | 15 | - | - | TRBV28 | TGTGCCAGCAGTCCCGGACGGACGGTAGGCTACGAGCAGTACTTC | CASSPGRTVGYEQYF
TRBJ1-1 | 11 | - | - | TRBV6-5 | TGTGCCAGCAGTTTCAACAGGGAAGCTTTCTTT | CASSFNREAFF
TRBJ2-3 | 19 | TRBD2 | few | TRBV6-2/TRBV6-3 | TGTGCCAGCAGCCTTCTTCTACCGGGACTAGCGGGAGGTGCAGATACGCAGTATTTT | CASSLLLPGLAGGADTQYF
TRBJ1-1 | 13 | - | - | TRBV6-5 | TGTGCCAGCAAGATCGACCGGAACACTGAAGCTTTCTTT | CASKIDRNTEAFF
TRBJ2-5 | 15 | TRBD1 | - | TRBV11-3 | TGTGCCAGCAGCTTAGGCCCGGGACAGCAAGAGACCCAGTACTTC | CASSLGPGQQETQYF
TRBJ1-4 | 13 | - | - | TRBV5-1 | TGCGCCAGCAGCTTGGACAGGGCTGAAAAACTGTTTTTT | CASSLDRAEKLFF
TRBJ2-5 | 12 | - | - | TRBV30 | TGTGCCTGGGGGGGGTACAGGGAGACCCAGTACTTC | CAWGGYRETQYF
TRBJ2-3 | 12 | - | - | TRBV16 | TGTGCCAGCAGCCGCCCGCCAGATACGCAGTATTTT | CASSRPPDTQYF
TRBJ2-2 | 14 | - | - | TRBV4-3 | TGCGCCAGCAGCCAAGATTCTGGAGGCGGGGAGCTGTTTTTT | CASSQDSGGGELFF
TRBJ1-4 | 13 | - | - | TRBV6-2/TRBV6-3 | TGTGCCAGCAGCCTCGACTCTTATGAAAAACTGTTTTTT | CASSLDSYEKLFF
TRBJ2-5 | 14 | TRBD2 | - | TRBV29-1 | TGCAGCGTTGCGGCTAGCGGGTATCTCGAGACCCAGTACTTC | CSVAASGYLETQYF
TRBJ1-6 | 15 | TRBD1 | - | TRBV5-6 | TGTGCCAGCAGCTTGGAAGGGACAGGGTCTTCACCCCTCCACTTT | CASSLEGTGSSPLHF
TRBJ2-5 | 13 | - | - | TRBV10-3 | TGTGCCATCAGTGTTTCCATACAAGAGACCCAGTACTTC | CAISVSIQETQYF
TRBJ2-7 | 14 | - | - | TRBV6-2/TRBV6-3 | TGTGCCAGCAGCTTGGGCCCAACTTCCTACGAGCAGTACTTC | CASSLGPTSYEQYF
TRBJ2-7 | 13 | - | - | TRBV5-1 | TGCGCCAGCAGCGAGCTAGGGCAAGACGAGCAGTACTTC | CASSELGQDEQYF
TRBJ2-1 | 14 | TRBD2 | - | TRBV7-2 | TGTGCCAGCAGCCTGACTAGCGAAGGCAATGAGCAGTTCTTC | CASSLTSEGNEQFF
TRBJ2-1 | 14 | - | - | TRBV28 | TGTGCCAGCGGAATGACTAGCTCCTACAATGAGCAGTTCTTC | CASGMTSSYNEQFF
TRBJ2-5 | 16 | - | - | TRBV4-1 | TGCGCCAGCAGCCAAGGGGTAGCGCCGGCCCAAGAGACCCAGTACTTC | CASSQGVAPAQETQYF
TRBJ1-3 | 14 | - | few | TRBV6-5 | TGTGCCAGCAGTCCTCGACCCTCTGGAAACACCATATATTTT | CASSPRPSGNTIYF
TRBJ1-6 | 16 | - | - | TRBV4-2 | TGTGCCAGCAGCCAAGATCGGGGGACGGATCATTCACCCCTCCACTTT | CASSQDRGTDHSPLHF
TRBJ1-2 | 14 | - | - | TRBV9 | TGTGCCAGCAGCGTAGGTATAGGGAACTATGGCTACACCTTC | CASSVGIGNYGYTF
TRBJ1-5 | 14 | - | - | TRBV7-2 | TGTGCCAGCAGCAAGGGATCTAGCAATCAGCCCCAGCATTTT | CASSKGSSNQPQHF
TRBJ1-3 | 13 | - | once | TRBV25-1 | TGTGCCAGCAGTGAACGGCCCGGAAACACCATATATTTT | CASSERPGNTIYF
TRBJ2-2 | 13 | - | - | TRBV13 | TGTGCCAGCAGCTTACGAATAACCGGGGAGCTGTTTTTT | CASSLRITGELFF
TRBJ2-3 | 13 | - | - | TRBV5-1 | TGCGCCAGCTCGGCAGGCCCCACAGATACGCAGTATTTT | CASSAGPTDTQYF
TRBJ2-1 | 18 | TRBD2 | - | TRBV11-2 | TGTGCCAGCACCGCATGGGAGGGAGCGGCCCCCGAATACAATGAGCAGTTCTTC | CASTAWEGAAPEYNEQFF
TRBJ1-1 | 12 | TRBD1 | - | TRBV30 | TGTGCCTGGCGACAGGGGTACACTGAAGCTTTCTTT | CAWRQGYTEAFF
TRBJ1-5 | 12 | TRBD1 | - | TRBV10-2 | TGCGCCAGCGGGACAGCCTATCAGCCCCAGCATTTT | CASGTAYQPQHF
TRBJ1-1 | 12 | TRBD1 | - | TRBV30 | TGTGCCTGGAACGGGGGGACAGGGACAACTTTCTTT | CAWNGGTGTTFF
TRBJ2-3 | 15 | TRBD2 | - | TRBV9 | TGTGCCAGCAGCGTAAAGAGGGAGGGCCCCGATACGCAGTATTTT | CASSVKREGPDTQYF
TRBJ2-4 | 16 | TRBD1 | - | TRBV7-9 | TGTGCCAGCAGCTTAGGAATTCGGACAGGGAAATTAATTCAGTACTTC | CASSLGIRTGKLIQYF
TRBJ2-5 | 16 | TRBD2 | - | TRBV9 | TGTGCCAGCAGCCCTGGACTAGCGGCCACCGGGGAGACCCAGTACTTC | CASSPGLAATGETQYF
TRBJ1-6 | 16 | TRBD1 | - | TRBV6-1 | TGTGCCAGCAGTGGGCGCCGGGACAGGAGGAATTCACCCCTCCACTTT | CASSGRRDRRNSPLHF
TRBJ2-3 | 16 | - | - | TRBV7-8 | TGTGCCAGCAGCTTAAGGGGCGGGCAGAGAACAGATACGCAGTATTTT | CASSLRGGQRTDTQYF
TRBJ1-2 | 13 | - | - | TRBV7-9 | TGTGCCAGCATTGGGGGCGAATGGGGTGGCTACACCTTC | CASIGGEWGGYTF
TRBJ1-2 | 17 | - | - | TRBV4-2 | TGTGCCAGCAGCCAAGTGAATTTAGGGGAGGAAGACTATGGCTACACCTTC | CASSQVNLGEEDYGYTF
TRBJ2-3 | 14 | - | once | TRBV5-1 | TGCGCCAGCAGCCCCCCTGCGACCACAGATACGCAGTATTTT | CASSPPATTDTQYF
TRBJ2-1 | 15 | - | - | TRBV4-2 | TGTGCCAGCTCAGGGGCCTCCAACACCTACAATGAGCAGTTCTTC | CASSGASNTYNEQFF
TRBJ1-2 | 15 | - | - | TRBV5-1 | TGCGCCAGCCGTAATAGTCCCAGCCCCCTCTATGGCTACACCTTC | CASRNSPSPLYGYTF
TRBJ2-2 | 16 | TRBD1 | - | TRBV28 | TGTGCCAGCAGTTCAACCGGGACAGGGGGCATCGGGGAGCTGTTTTTT | CASSSTGTGGIGELFF
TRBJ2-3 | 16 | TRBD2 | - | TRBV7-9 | TGTGCCAGCAGCGGAACGACTAGCGGCTACACAGATACGCAGTATTTT | CASSGTTSGYTDTQYF
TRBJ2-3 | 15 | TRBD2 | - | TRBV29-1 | TGCAGCGCTGAGGGAACCGGGACTAAGACGTATACGCAGTATTTT | CSAEGTGTKTYTQYF
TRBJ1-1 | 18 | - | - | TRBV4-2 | TGTGCCAGCAGCCAAGTGGGAGCTCCGGGGGGCATTGGGACTGAAGCTTTCTTT | CASSQVGAPGGIGTEAFF
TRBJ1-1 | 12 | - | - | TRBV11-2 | TGTGCCAGCAGCCTATCGGACACTGAAGCTTTCTTT | CASSLSDTEAFF
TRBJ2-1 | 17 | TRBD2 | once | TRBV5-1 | TGCGCCAGCAGCTGGGGACTAGCGGGAGGCCCCTACAATGAGCAGTTCTTC | CASSWGLAGGPYNEQFF
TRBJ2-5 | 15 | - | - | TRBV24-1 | TGTGCCACCAGTGATTTCCCGACGGGGCAAGAGACCCAGTACTTC | CATSDFPTGQETQYF
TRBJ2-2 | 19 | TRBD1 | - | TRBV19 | TGTGCCAGTAGGATACGGTCTCCCAGGACAGGGGGTGGTACCGGGGAGCTGTTTTTT | CASRIRSPRTGGGTGELFF
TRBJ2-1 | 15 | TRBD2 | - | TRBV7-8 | TGTGCCAGCAACCGGCGGCTAGCGGGGATCAATGAGCAGTTCTTC | CASNRRLAGINEQFF